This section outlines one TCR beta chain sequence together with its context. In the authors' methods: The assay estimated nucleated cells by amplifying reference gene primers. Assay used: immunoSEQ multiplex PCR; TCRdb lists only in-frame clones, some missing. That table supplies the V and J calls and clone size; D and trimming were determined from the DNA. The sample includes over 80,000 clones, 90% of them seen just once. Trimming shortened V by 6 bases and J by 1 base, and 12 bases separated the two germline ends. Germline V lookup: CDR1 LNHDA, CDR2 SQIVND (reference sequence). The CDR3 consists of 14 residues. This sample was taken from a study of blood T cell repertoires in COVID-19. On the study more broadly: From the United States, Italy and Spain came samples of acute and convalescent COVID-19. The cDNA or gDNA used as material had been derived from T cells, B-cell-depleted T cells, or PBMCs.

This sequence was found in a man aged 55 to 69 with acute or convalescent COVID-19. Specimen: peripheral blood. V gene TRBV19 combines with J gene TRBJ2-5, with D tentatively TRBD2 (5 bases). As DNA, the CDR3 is TGTGCCAGTAGACACTCCGGGGTCCAAGAGACCCAGTACTTC. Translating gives CASRHSGVQETQYF.